These 12 T cell receptor beta chains share one sample of origin, sequenced in a study of cytomegalovirus exposure and HLA in healthy donors. A multiplex PCR was run with 60 Vbeta primers and 13 Jbeta primers. Measured with immunoSEQ multiplex PCR; TCRdb has only the in-frame clones, and not every one. The data contain 160,000 or so clones, about 80% of them singletons. Material: PBMCs. Receptor source: a woman aged 45 to 65 in good health and CMV-seronegative.

The genes are TRBV6-1 and TRBJ1-1, with 12 bases lining up with TRBD1. Germline V lookup: CDR1 MNHNS, CDR2 SASEGT. This CDR3 has 15 residues. J gave up 6 bases and V 6 bases, and 8 bases lay outside the gene matches. Here the CDR3 reads CASRAGTGGEAEAFF. In DNA, the CDR3 is TGTGCCAGCAGAGCCGGGACAGGGGGCGAGGCTGAAGCTTTCTTT.

The table lists this clone with a count of one. Distinct nucleotide sequences in the sample also encode this CDR3. This chain links TRBV10-1 with TRBJ2-3, with a weak D call TRBD2 (6 bases). The length of the CDR3 is 15 residues. Germline CDR1 WNHNN, CDR2 SYGVQD (reference sequence). Between the trimmed V and J ends, which lost 2 bases and 1 base, there was a span of 10 bases. The CDR3 loop is CASSEGGARTDTQYF. CDR3 DNA sequence: TGCGCCAGCAGTGAGGGAGGGGCCCGCACAGATACGCAGTATTTT.

The V and J genes are TRBV28 and TRBJ1-2; 10 bases fit TRBD1. V was clipped by 1 base and J by 4 bases; unmatched bases: 9. This CDR3 contains 17 residues. Germline V lookup: CDR1 MDHEN, CDR2 SYDVKM. The CDR3 protein is CASSLYRGTGDFYGYTF. CDR3 DNA sequence: TGTGCCAGCAGTTTATATCGGGGGACAGGGGATTTCTATGGCTACACCTTC.

J is TRBJ1-2 and V is TRBV2; 10 bases fit TRBD1. Trimming removed 8 bases from V and 14 bases from J; junction bases left unmatched: 20. CDR3 length: 15 amino acids. Germline V gene data show CDR1 as SNHLY and CDR2 as FYNNEI. CDR3 sequence (DNA): TGTGCCAGCCCCAAAGAGGGGACAGGGGACTTTTTGTCTACCTTC. Translating gives CASPKEGTGDFLSTF.

J is TRBJ2-7 and V is TRBV9; the match to TRBD2 covers 7 bases. CDR1 is SGDLS and CDR2 is YYNGEE in the germline V gene. Trimming cost V 0 bases and J 7 bases; bases outside gene matches: 10. The CDR3 covers 15 residues. CDR3 sequence reads: CASSVGGGRGGEQYF. DNA of the CDR3: TGTGCCAGCAGCGTAGGGGGTGGGAGGGGAGGGGAGCAGTACTTC.

This chain joins TRBV7-8 and TRBJ2-5; 10 positions match TRBD2. The CDR3 runs to 14 residues. With V trimmed by 6 bases and J by 10 bases, 11 bases remained unmatched. From germline, CDR1 is SGHVS and CDR2 FQNEAQ. CDR3 bases: TGTGCCAGCAGTCCCACTAGCGGGAATCGGGGCCAGTACTTC. Translated: CASSPTSGNRGQYF.

The chain joins TRBV6-1 to TRBJ1-4; D remains unclear. V lost 4 bases and J lost 3, with 12 bases in between. The CDR3 spans 15 residues. Germline V gives CDR1 MNHNS, CDR2 SASEGT. The CDR3 sequence is CASSGGPSANEKLFF. The DNA of the CDR3 is TGTGCCAGCAGTGGAGGGCCCTCAGCTAATGAAAAACTGTTTTTT.

This chain joins TRBV5-4 and TRBJ1-2; D might be TRBD1 (6 bases). The CDR3 spans 15 residues. Looked up from germline, CDR1 is SGHNT and CDR2 is YYREEE (reference sequence). V was shortened by 0 bases and J by 8 bases, with 17 bases between the two germline ends. CDR3 nucleotide sequence: TGTGCCAGCAGCTTGGAGGCAGGGGATAGGAAAGGCTACACCTTC. Residues: CASSLEAGDRKGYTF.

The V and J genes are TRBV9 and TRBJ1-2; D uncertain. This CDR3 spans 13 amino acids. Looked up from germline, CDR1 is SGDLS and CDR2 is YYNGEE. Between the trimmed V and J ends, which lost 3 bases and 7 bases, there was a span of 13 bases. The CDR3 coding sequence is TGTGCCAGCAGCGCACCAAACGGTGTTGGCTACACCTTC. It is translated as CASSAPNGVGYTF.

This chain links TRBV7-3 with TRBJ1-1; no clear D. CDR3 length equals 14 residues. V lost 3 bases and J lost 7, with 15 bases in between. The germline V gene encodes CDR1 SGHTA and CDR2 FQGTGA. The CDR3 nucleotides read TGTGCCAGCAGCTTTGGGTACATCGGGGATGAAGCTTTCTTT. Its protein is CASSFGYIGDEAFF.

The rearrangement uses TRBV2 and TRBJ1-1, with 10 bases identical to TRBD1. This CDR3 contains 14 residues. Trimming cost V 7 bases and J 5 bases; bases outside gene matches: 7. Germline CDR1 and CDR2: SNHLY and FYNNEI. CDR3 sequence reads: CASTRGQGSTEAFF. The CDR3 region has the DNA TGTGCCAGCACCAGGGGACAGGGGAGTACTGAAGCTTTCTTT.

The chain combines TRBV14 with TRBJ1-2, with D tentatively TRBD1 (5 bases). The CDR3 is made up of 15 amino acids. V was shortened by 6 bases and J by 5 bases, with 19 bases between the two germline ends. In germline, CDR1 is SGHDN, CDR2 FVKESK. This CDR3 is CASRPFSLGGYGYTF. The CDR3 DNA follows: TGTGCCAGCAGACCCTTTTCATTGGGGGGATATGGCTACACCTTC.